In this sample, the clone carrying this TCR beta chain turned up a few times. Antigen unknown. Method: immunoSEQ multiplex PCR; TCRdb's copy keeps in-frame clones and lacks some. The table shows more than 120,000 clones, with 75% to 90% occurring only once. This sample is drawn from a study of Ad26.COV2.S vaccination and SARS-CoV-2 variants. Study-level points and caveats: Post-vaccination spike-specific CD8+ and CD4+ T cell responses reportedly had substantial breadth. Similar non-spike TCR breadth was seen in vaccine and placebo recipients. Overall T cell responses may have been underestimated by the analyses of TCR breadth and depth. The placebo group had lower spike-specific TCR breadth than the vaccine recipients did.

The receptor's source is a human donor who had recovered from COVID-19. The sample was peripheral blood, taken after recovery from COVID-19.

The CDR3 DNA follows: TGCGCCAGCAGCCAAACTATTACAGGGACCGGCACTGAAGCTTTCTTT. Encoded protein: CASSQTITGTGTEAFF. The chain employs TRBV4-1 and TRBJ1-1; weak D call: TRBD1 (6 bases). Trimming stripped 2 bases from V and 4 bases from J, with 17 bases between. Per the germline V gene, CDR1 is MGHRA and CDR2 is YSYEKL. This CDR3 has 16 residues.